The 14 T cell receptor beta chains in this list originate from one sample, sequenced in a study of T cells in Graves' hyperthyroidism and ophthalmopathy. RNA transcripts were the template for amplifying TCR beta CDR3 regions. With the HTBI primer set, the TCR CDR3 went through a first round of RT-PCR. TCRdb used MiXCR to reprocess the multiplex PCR reads, holding one entry per CDR3 protein. The table lists under 300,000 distinct CDR3 sequences, 14% to 15% of them singletons. The source material was blood. All receptors derive from a woman aged 40-49 years with Graves' hyperthyroidism that later progressed to Graves' ophthalmopathy.

The V and J genes are TRBV12-3 or TRBV12-4 and TRBJ1-6; maybe TRBD1 (5 bases). V lost 6 bases, J lost 5 bases, and 14 bases lay in between. The CDR3 extends over 15 amino acids. The CDR3 is CASRGGLLNNSPLHF. In DNA form, the CDR3 reads TGTGCCAGCAGGGGGGGACTGTTGAATAATTCACCCCTCCACTTT.

This sequence joins TRBV6-1 and TRBJ1-3; 8 nucleotides align to TRBD1. This CDR3 is 16 amino acids long. CDR1 is MNHNS, CDR2 SASEGT, per germline. After removal of 6 bases from V and 0 bases from J, the junction contained 7 bases not matched to a gene. CDR3 protein: CASRRTGILSGNTIYF. In DNA form, the CDR3 reads TGTGCCAGCAGGAGGACAGGGATCCTCTCTGGAAACACCATATATTTT.

This clonotype was picked up many times. A much larger clone sits a single nucleotide away, making a read error possible. This sequence joins TRBV2 and TRBJ1-2, with 7 bases lining up with TRBD1. CDR3 length equals 16 residues. Germline CDR1 reads SNHLY; CDR2 reads FYNNEI. The CDR3 region is CASSDKQGIRNCGYTF. The DNA for the CDR3 is TGTGCCAGCAGTGATAAACAGGGGATCCGAAACTGTGGCTACACCTTC.

Many counts were recorded for this clonotype. The chain employs TRBV27 and TRBJ1-2; tentative D call: TRBD1 (5 bases). Germline lookup yields CDR1 MNHEY and CDR2 SMNVEV (reference sequence). CDR3 length: 13 residues. Between the trimmed V and J ends, which lost 5 bases and 8 bases, there was a span of 15 bases. The CDR3 sequence: CASSLAGQYGYTF. DNA of the CDR3: TGTGCCAGCAGTCTAGCAGGGCAGTACGGCTACACCTTC.

The V and J genes are TRBV11-3 and TRBJ2-5; TRBD2 is a possible D gene (5 bases). CDR1 is SGHNT, CDR2 YENEEA, per germline. The CDR3 is made up of 17 amino acids. V lost 4 bases and J lost 1, with 19 bases in between. The CDR3 DNA is TGTGCCAGCAGCTATCCTCCTCTACGGGATCCCCAAGAGACCCAGTACTTC. This translates into CASSYPPLRDPQETQYF.

This clonotype was counted at least ten times. The chain is built from TRBV19 and TRBJ2-7, with D perhaps matching TRBD2 (6 bases). The CDR3 length is 12 residues. Germline CDR1 LNHDA, CDR2 SQIVND (reference sequence). Trimming removed 8 bases at V and 6 bases at J, with 14 bases between. DNA of the CDR3: TGTGCCAGTGGGGGGACTTCGAGCGAGCAGTACTTC. Its protein is CASGGTSSEQYF.

As to this clonotype: This may arise from a read error, as a much more abundant clone is one base away. This chain joins TRBV28 and TRBJ2-3; D is unresolved. The CDR3 consists of 14 residues. Germline V gene data show CDR1 as MDHEN and CDR2 as SYDVKM. V was trimmed by 5 bases and J by 4 bases, leaving 13 bases between them. The CDR3 coding sequence is TGTGCCAGCAGTAAAAGGACCCTCGCAGATACGCAGTATTTT. Protein: CASSKRTLADTQYF.

This clonotype was detected ten times or more. The chain recombines TRBV27 with TRBJ2-7; 7 positions match TRBD2. The CDR3 sequence is 15 residues long. The V and J ends lost 3 bases and 0 bases, in that order; junction bases with no gene match: 5. CDR1 is MNHEY, CDR2 SMNVEV, per germline (reference sequence). The CDR3 coding sequence is TGTGCCAGCAGTTTCGGGCGGGGGAGCTCCTACGAGCAGTACTTC. This codes for CASSFGRGSSYEQYF.

The rearrangement uses TRBV5-4 and TRBJ2-3; the match to TRBD2 covers 11 bases. CDR1 and CDR2 from the germline V gene are SGHNT and YYREEE (reference sequence). Unmatched junction bases numbered 7, after V lost 2 bases and J lost 2 bases. CDR3 length equals 17 residues. The CDR3 loop reads CASSFPPGLADTDTQYF. In nucleotides, the CDR3 is TGTGCCAGCAGCTTTCCTCCGGGACTAGCGGACACAGATACGCAGTATTTT.

This clonotype was observed many times. This chain joins TRBV28 and TRBJ1-1; D not certain. In germline, CDR1 is MDHEN, CDR2 SYDVKM. This CDR3 is 14 amino acids long. The V gene lost 6 bases and the J gene lost 6 bases, with 17 bases spanning the gap. The CDR3 here is CASRSIGSMAEAFF. CDR3 nucleotides: TGTGCCAGCAGATCAATAGGCAGTATGGCTGAAGCTTTCTTT.

This clonotype was observed many times. This sequence joins TRBV4-1 and TRBJ1-1; D unclear. The CDR3 is made up of 20 amino acids. The V end was cut by 0 bases, the J end by 0 bases, with 23 bases between. Germline CDR1 is MGHRA and CDR2 is YSYEKL. The CDR3 region is CASSQDSGERTLNMNTEAFF. CDR3 in DNA: TGCGCCAGCAGCCAAGATTCTGGGGAAAGGACGTTGAACATGAACACTGAAGCTTTCTTT.

This clonotype was seen repeatedly, ten times or more. The rearrangement joins TRBV29-1 to TRBJ1-4; D is perhaps TRBD1 (5 bases). The CDR3 length is 13 residues. Germline V gene data show CDR1 as SQVTM and CDR2 as ANQGSEA. Trimming stripped 5 bases from V and 4 bases from J, with 11 bases between. The CDR3 DNA sequence: TGCAGCGTTCCAGGGTTCGGTAATGAAAAACTGTTTTTT. It translates to CSVPGFGNEKLFF.

Many counts were recorded for this clonotype. The gene calls are TRBV10-2 and TRBJ2-3, with a tentative D call TRBD2 (6 bases). This CDR3 region has 15 residues. V was shortened by 1 base and J by 3 bases, with 11 bases between the two germline ends. CDR1 is WSHSY, CDR2 SAAADI, per germline. CDR3 DNA sequence: TGCGCCAGCAGTGAGTGGCGGGAAATGACAGATACGCAGTATTTT. It encodes CASSEWREMTDTQYF.

This clonotype was observed many times. The J gene is TRBJ2-1, the V gene TRBV7-9; a weak D match, TRBD1 (5 bases). The CDR3 has 14 amino acids. Trimming took off 6 bases at V and 4 bases at J, with 13 bases between the two ends. Germline CDR1 SEHNR, CDR2 FQNEAQ (reference sequence). CDR3 loop: CASSHGADYNEQFF. In DNA, the CDR3 is TGTGCCAGCAGTCATGGGGCAGATTACAATGAGCAGTTCTTC.